Given below is one TCR beta chain in context. The CDR3 is 11 residues long. Germline loops: CDR1 SGHVS, CDR2 FNYEAQ. One tube held mixed TRB-A and TRB-B primer pools for touch-down PCR. TCRdb re-analyzed the multiplex PCR reads; it lists each CDR3 protein once, without DNA. The repertoire table contains 6,000 to 8,000 distinct CDR3 sequences. The sample originates from a study of T cell clusters in autoimmune cytopenias. TRB amplification used approximately 250 ng of peripheral blood genomic DNA. This same sample was also part of a study on T cell repertoires in aging, cancer and after chemotherapy.

Sequencing was carried out using peripheral blood. This clonotype was obtained from a human donor in good health. The chain couples TRBV7-6 to TRBJ2-3. Here the CDR3 reads CASSQGDTQYF.